The TCR beta chain under discussion was sequenced for a study of cytomegalovirus exposure and HLA in healthy donors. The study ran its PCR with 60 Vbeta and 13 Jbeta primers. The method was immunoSEQ multiplex PCR; TCRdb's version includes in-frame clones alone and lacks a portion of them. The sample has about 100,000 clones, roughly four fifths seen once. Study-wide results and caveats: When analyzed later, a missense DCLRE1C variant was found to be linked to TCR beta V- and J-gene trimming. Within a later analysis, the majority of CMV-associated TCR beta chains appeared HLA-restricted. Most observed TCR sequences were rare, whereas some public TCRs were detected in many donors.

Germline values: CDR1 SEHNR, CDR2 FQNEAQ (reference sequence). CDR3 length: 12 residues. This clone has a single count. Its matching antigen is unknown. One end of the junction varies from germline; a read error may be responsible. This chain joins TRBV7-9 and TRBJ1-1; perhaps TRBD1 as D (5 bases). The sequence was obtained from a man in his fifties in good health and CMV-seronegative. The sequencing sample was made of PBMCs. DNA of the CDR3: TGTTCCAGCAGCGGGGGGAGCACTGAAGCTTTCTTT. Its translation: CSSSGGSTEAFF.